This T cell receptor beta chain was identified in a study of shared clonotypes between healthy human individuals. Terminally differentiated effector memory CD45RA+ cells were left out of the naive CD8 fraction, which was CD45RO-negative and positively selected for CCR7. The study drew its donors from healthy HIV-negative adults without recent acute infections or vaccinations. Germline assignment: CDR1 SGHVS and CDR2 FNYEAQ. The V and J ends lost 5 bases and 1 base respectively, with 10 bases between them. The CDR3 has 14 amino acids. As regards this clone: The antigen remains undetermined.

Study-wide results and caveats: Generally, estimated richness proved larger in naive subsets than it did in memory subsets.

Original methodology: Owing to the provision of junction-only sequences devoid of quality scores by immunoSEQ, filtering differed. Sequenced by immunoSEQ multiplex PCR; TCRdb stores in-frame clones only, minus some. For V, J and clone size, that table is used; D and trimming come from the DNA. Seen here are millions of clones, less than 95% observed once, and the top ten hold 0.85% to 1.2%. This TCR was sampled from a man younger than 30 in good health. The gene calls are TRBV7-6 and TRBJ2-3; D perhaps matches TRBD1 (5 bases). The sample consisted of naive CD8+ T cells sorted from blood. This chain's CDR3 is CASSPETGTDTQYF. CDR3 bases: TGTGCCAGCAGCCCGGAGACAGGCACAGATACGCAGTATTTT.